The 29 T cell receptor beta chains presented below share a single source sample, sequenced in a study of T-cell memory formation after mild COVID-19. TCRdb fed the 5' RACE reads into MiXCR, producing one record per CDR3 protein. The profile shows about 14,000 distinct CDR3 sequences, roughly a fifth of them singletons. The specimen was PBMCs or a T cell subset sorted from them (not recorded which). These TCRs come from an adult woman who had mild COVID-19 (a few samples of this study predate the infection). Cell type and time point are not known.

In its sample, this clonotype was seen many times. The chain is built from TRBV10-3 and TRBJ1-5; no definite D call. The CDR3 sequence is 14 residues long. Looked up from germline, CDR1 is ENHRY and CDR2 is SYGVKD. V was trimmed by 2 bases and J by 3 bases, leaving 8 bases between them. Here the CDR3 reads CAISEGLNNQPQHF. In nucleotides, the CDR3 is TGTGCCATCAGTGAGGGGCTCAACAATCAGCCCCAGCATTTT.

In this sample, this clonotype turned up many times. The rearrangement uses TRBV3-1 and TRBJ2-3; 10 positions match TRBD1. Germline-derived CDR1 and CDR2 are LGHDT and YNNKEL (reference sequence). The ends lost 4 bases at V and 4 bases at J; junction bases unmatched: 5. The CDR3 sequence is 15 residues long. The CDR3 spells CASSRGTGEADTQYF. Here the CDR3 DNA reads TGTGCCAGCAGCCGCGGGACAGGGGAGGCAGATACGCAGTATTTT.

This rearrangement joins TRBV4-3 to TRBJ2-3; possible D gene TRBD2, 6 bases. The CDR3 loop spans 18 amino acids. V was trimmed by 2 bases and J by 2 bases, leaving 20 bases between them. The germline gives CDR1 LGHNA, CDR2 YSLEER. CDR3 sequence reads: CASSQFLTGAKDTDTQYF. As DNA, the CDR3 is TGCGCCAGCAGCCAATTCTTAACGGGAGCTAAGGACACAGATACGCAGTATTTT.

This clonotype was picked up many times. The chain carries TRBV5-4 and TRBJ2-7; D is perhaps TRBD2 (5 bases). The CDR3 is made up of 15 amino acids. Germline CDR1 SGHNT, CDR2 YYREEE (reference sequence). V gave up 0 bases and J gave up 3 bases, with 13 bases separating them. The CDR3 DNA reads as TGTGCCAGCAGCTTGGTTCTCGGGGAGAACTACGAGCAGTACTTC. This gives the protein CASSLVLGENYEQYF.

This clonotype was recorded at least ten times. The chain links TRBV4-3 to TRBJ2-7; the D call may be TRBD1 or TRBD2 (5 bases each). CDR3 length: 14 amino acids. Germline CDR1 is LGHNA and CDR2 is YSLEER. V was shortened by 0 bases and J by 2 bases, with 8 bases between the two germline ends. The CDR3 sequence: CASSQDRGAYEQYF. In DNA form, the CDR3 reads TGCGCCAGCAGCCAAGATCGAGGGGCCTACGAGCAGTACTTC.

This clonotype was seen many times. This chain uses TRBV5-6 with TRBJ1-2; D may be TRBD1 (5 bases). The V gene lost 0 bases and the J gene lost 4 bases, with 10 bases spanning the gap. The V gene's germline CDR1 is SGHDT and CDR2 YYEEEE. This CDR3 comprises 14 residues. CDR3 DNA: TGTGCCAGCAGCTTGGAGAGGGGCACCTATGGCTACACCTTC. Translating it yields CASSLERGTYGYTF.

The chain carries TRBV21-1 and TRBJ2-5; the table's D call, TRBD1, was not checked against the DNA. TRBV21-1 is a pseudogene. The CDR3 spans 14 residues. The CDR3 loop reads CASSKRADGETQYF. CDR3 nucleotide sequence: TGTGCCAGCAGCAAAAGGGCGGACGGAGAGACCCAGTACTTC.

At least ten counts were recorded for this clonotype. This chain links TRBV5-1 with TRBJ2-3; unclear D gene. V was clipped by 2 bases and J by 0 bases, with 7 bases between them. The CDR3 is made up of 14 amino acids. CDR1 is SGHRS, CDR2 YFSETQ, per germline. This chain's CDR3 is CASSFEVSTDTQYF. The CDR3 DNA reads TGCGCCAGCAGCTTTGAAGTCAGCACAGATACGCAGTATTTT.

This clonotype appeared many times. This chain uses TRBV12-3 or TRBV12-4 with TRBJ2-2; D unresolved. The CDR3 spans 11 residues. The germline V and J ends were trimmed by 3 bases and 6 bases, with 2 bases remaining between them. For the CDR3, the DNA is TGTGCCAGCAGTTTCCCCGGGGAGCTGTTTTTT. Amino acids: CASSFPGELFF.

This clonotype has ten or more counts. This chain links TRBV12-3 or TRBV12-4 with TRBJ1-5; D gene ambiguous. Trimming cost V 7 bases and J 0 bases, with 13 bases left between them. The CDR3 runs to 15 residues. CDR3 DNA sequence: TGTGCCAGCAATGCCGACCTCCATAGCAATCAGCCCCAGCATTTT. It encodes CASNADLHSNQPQHF.

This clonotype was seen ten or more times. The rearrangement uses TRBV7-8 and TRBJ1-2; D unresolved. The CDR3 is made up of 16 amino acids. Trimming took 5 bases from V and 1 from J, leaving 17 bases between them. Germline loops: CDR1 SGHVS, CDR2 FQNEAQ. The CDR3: CASSQTWGGDNYGYTF. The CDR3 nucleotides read TGTGCCAGCAGCCAGACGTGGGGTGGGGATAACTATGGCTACACCTTC.

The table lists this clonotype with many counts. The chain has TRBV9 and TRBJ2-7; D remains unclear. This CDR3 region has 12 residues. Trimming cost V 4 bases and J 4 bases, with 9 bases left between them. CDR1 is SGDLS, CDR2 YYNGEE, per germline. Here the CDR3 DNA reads TGTGCCAGCAGCCCCGGGCCGTACGAGCAGTACTTC. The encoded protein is CASSPGPYEQYF.

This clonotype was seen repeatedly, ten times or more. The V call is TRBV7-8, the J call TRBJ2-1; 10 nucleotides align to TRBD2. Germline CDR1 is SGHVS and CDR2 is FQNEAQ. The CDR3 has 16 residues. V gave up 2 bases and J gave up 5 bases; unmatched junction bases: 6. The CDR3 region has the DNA TGTGCCAGCAGCTTACGAGCGGGAGGGTTCCACAATGAGCAGTTCTTC. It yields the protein CASSLRAGGFHNEQFF. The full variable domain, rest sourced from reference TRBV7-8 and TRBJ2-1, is GAGVSQSPRYKVAKRGQDVALRCDPISGHVSLFWYQQALGQGPEFLTYFQNEAQLDKSGLPSDRFFAERPEGSVSTLKIQRTQQEDSAVYLCASSLRAGGFHNEQFFGPGTRLTVL.

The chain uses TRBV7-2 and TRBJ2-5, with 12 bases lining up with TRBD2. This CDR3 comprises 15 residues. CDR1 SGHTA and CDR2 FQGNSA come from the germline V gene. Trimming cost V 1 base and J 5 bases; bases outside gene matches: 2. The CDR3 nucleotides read TGTGCCAGCAGCTTAGACGGGACTAGCGGGGAGACCCAGTACTTC. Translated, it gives CASSLDGTSGETQYF. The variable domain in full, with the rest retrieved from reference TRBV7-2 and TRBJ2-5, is GAGVSQSPSNKVTEKGKDVELRCDPISGHTALYWYRQSLGQGLEFLIYFQGNSAPDKSGLPSDRFSAERTGGSVSTLTIQRTQQEDSAVYLCASSLDGTSGETQYFGPGTRLLVL.

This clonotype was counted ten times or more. Here the CDR3 DNA reads TGTGCCAGCAGCATCGGGGGGACCGGGGAGCTGTTTTTT. This encodes CASSIGGTGELFF. The gene calls are TRBV7-9 and TRBJ2-2; 7 bases map to TRBD2. Germline values: CDR1 SEHNR, CDR2 FQNEAQ (reference sequence). The CDR3 runs to 13 residues. Trimming cost V 5 bases and J 5 bases; bases outside gene matches: 2. The full variable domain, in which reference TRBV7-9 and TRBJ2-2 provide the parts outside the CDR3, is DTGVSQNPRHKITKRGQNVTFRCDPISEHNRLYWYRQTLGQGPEFLTYFQNEAQLEKSRLLSDRFSAERPKGSFSTLEIQRTEQGDSAMYLCASSIGGTGELFFGEGSRLTVL.

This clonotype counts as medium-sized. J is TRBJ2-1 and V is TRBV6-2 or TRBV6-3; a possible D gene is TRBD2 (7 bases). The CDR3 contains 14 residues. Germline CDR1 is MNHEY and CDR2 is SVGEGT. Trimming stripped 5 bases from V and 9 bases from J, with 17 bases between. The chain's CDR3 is CASSPRGGIIEQFF. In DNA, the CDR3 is TGTGCCAGCAGTCCGAGGGGGGGCATAATTGAGCAGTTCTTC.

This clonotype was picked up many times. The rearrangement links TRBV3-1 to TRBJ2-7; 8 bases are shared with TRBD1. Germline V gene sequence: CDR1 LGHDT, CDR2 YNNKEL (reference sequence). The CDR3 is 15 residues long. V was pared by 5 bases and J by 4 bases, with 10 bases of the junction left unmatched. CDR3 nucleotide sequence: TGTGCCAGCAGCGCGAAGGCCGGGACAGGATACGAGCAGTACTTC. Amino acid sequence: CASSAKAGTGYEQYF.

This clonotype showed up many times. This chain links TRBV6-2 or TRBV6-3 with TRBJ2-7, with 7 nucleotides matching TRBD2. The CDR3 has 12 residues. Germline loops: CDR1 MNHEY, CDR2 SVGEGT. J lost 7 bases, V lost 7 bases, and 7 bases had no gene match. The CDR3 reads CASTTTGGEQYF. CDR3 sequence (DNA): TGTGCCAGCACTACGACGGGGGGTGAGCAGTACTTC.

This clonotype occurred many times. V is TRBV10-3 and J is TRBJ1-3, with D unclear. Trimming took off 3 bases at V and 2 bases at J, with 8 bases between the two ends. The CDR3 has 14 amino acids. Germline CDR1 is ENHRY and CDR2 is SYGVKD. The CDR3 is CAISDRGTGNTIYF. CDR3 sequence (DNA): TGTGCCATCAGTGACAGAGGGACTGGAAACACCATATATTTT.

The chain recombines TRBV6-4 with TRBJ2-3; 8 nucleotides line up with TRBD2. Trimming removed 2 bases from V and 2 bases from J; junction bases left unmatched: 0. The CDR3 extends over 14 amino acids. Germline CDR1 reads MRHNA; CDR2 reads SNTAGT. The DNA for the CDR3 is TGTGCCAGCAGTGACGGACTAGCCACAGATACGCAGTATTTT. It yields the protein CASSDGLATDTQYF.

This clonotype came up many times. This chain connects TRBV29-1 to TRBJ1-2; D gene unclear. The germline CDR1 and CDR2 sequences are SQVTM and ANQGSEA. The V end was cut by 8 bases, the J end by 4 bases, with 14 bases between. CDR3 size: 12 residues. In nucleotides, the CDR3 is TGCAGCATTAGGGTCAGAAGCTATGGCTACACCTTC. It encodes CSIRVRSYGYTF.

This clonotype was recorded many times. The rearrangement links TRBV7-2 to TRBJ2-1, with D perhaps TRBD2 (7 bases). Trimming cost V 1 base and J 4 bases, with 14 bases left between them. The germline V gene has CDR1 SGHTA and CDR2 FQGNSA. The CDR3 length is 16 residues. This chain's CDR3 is CASSLVGGPNYNEQFF. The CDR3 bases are TGTGCCAGCAGCTTAGTGGGGGGGCCGAATTACAATGAGCAGTTCTTC.

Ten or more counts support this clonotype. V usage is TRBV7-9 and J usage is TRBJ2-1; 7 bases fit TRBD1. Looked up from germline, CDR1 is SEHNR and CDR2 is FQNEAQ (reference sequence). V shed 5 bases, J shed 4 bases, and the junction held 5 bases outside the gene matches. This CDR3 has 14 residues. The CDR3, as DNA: TGTGCCAGCAGCCCCGGGACAGCTTACAATGAGCAGTTCTTC. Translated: CASSPGTAYNEQFF.

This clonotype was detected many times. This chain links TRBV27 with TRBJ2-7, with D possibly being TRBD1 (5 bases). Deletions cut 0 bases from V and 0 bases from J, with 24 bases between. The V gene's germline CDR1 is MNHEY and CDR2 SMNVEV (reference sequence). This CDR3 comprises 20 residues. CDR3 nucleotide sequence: TGTGCCAGCAGTTTATCCGGACCCAACTGGGGCAGCCCGTTCTCCTACGAGCAGTACTTC. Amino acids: CASSLSGPNWGSPFSYEQYF.

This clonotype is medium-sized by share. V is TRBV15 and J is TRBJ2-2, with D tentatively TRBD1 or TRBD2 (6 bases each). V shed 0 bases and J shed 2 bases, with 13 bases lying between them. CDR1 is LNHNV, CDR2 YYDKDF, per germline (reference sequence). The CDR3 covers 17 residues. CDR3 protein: CATSRERGTLNTGELFF. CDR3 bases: TGTGCCACCAGCAGAGAGAGGGGGACTCTCAACACCGGGGAGCTGTTTTTT. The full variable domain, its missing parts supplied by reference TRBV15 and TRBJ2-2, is DAMVIQNPRYQVTQFGKPVTLSCSQTLNHNVMYWYQQKSSQAPKLLFHYYDKDFNNEADTPDNFQSRRPNTSFCFLDIRSPGLGDTAMYLCATSRERGTLNTGELFFGEGSRLTVL.

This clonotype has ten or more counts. The CDR3 coding sequence is TGTGCCAGCAGCTTAGAGGGACAGGCCGCTTATTGGGATGATACACAAGAGACCCAGTACTTC. It is translated as CASSLEGQAAYWDDTQETQYF. V is TRBV7-2 and J is TRBJ2-5; 8 bases are shared with TRBD1. CDR3 length: 21 amino acids. J was trimmed by 2 bases and V by 1 base; bases with no gene match: 21. Per the germline V gene, CDR1 is SGHTA and CDR2 is FQGNSA. Together with reference TRBV7-2 and TRBJ2-5, the CDR3 gives the full variable domain: GAGVSQSPSNKVTEKGKDVELRCDPISGHTALYWYRQSLGQGLEFLIYFQGNSAPDKSGLPSDRFSAERTGGSVSTLTIQRTQQEDSAVYLCASSLEGQAAYWDDTQETQYFGPGTRLLVL.

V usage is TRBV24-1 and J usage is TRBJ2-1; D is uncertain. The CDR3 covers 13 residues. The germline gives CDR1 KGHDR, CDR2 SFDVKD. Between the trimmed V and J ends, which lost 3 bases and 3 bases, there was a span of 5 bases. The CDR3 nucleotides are TGTGCCACCAGTGATCGTCTCTACAATGAGCAGTTCTTC. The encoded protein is CATSDRLYNEQFF.

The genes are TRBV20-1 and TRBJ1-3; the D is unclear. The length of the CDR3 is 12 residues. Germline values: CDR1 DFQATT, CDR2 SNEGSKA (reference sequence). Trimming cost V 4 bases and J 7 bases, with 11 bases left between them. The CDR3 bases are TGCAGTGCTATCGCCAGAGGGAACACCATATATTTT. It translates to CSAIARGNTIYF.

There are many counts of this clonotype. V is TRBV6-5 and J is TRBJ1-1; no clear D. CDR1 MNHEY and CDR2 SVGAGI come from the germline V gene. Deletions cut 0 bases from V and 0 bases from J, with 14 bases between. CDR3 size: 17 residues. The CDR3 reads CASSYSSQEFMNTEAFF. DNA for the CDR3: TGTGCCAGCAGTTACTCGAGTCAGGAATTCATGAACACTGAAGCTTTCTTT.